Presented here are 18 T cell receptor beta chains from one specimen sequenced in a study of long-term antiretroviral therapy in people with HIV. Sequencing used immunoSEQ v3.0 at survey level. The data were produced by immunoSEQ multiplex PCR, yet TCRdb's version contains in-frame clones alone and is incomplete. The sample holds approximately 26,000 clones; 79% are singletons and the top ten take 10%. The material was unsorted PBMCs, obtained 1.2 years after starting antiretroviral therapy. The receptors were sampled from a woman aged 40 to 50 with HIV.

This clone appeared a single time. V usage is TRBV29-1 and J usage is TRBJ1-4, with D perhaps TRBD1 (5 bases). Trimming shortened V by 3 bases and J by 8 bases, and 7 bases separated the two germline ends. Per germline, CDR1 SQVTM and CDR2 ANQGSEA. The CDR3 loop spans 11 amino acids. CDR3 nucleotide sequence: TGCAGCGTTGAGCGGGGGGAAAAACTGTTTTTT. It codes for CSVERGEKLFF.

The gene calls are TRBV6-1 and TRBJ2-7; D is perhaps TRBD1 or TRBD2 (5 bases each). V lost 6 bases and J 3 bases, leaving 15 bases between the germline ends. This CDR3 is 14 amino acids long. Germline CDR1 and CDR2: MNHNS and SASEGT. This CDR3 reads CASRVFSGGYEQYF. CDR3 sequence (DNA): TGTGCCAGCAGGGTCTTTAGTGGGGGCTACGAGCAGTACTTC.

V and J are TRBV19 and TRBJ2-7, with 9 bases matching TRBD2. The junction had 10 bases not matched to a gene; V was cut back by 7 bases and J by 6 bases. Germline loops: CDR1 LNHDA, CDR2 SQIVND (reference sequence). CDR3 size: 14 residues. The CDR3 region has the DNA TGTGCCAGTAATCGTGTAGCGGGAGTTGCCGAGCAGTACTTC. This sequence encodes CASNRVAGVAEQYF. Full variable domain (outside the CDR3, taken from reference TRBV19 and TRBJ2-7): DGGITQSPKYLFRKEGQNVTLSCEQNLNHDAMYWYRQDPGQGLRLIYYSQIVNDFQKGDIAEGYSVSREKKESFPLTVTSAQKNPTAFYLCASNRVAGVAEQYFGPGTRLTVT.

This chain connects TRBV7-2 to TRBJ1-1; TRBD1 might be the D (5 bases). Germline lookup yields CDR1 SGHTA and CDR2 FQGNSA. Between the trimmed V and J ends, which lost 4 bases and 5 bases, there was a span of 23 bases. This CDR3 region has 17 residues. DNA of the CDR3: TGTGCCAGCAGCTCTCGAAACATAGGGGCTTCGGGGACTGAAGCTTTCTTT. Translating it yields CASSSRNIGASGTEAFF.

The chain recombines TRBV6-5 with TRBJ2-1; D perhaps matches TRBD1 (5 bases). V was trimmed by 0 bases and J by 9 bases, leaving 12 bases between them. Per germline, CDR1 MNHEY and CDR2 SVGAGI. The CDR3 is 14 residues long. The CDR3 DNA reads TGTGCCAGCAGTTACTCGGGGCTTAGGCGTGAGCAGTTCTTC. Translated, it gives CASSYSGLRREQFF.

The chain recombines TRBV2 with TRBJ1-2; maybe TRBD1 (5 bases). Trimming removed 1 base from V and 4 bases from J, with 10 bases in between. The CDR3 has 14 amino acids. Germline V lookup: CDR1 SNHLY, CDR2 FYNNEI. In DNA form, the CDR3 reads TGTGCCAGCAGTGAAGAGAGGGGTGCCTATGGCTACACCTTC. Translating gives CASSEERGAYGYTF.

The chain carries TRBV7-9 and TRBJ1-1, with TRBD1 as a possible D gene (5 bases). V was cut by 5 bases and J by 6 bases, with 16 bases left in between. This CDR3 has 14 amino acids. The germline gives CDR1 SEHNR, CDR2 FQNEAQ (reference sequence). The CDR3 protein is CASSNKGGAAEAFF. CDR3 DNA: TGTGCCAGCAGCAACAAAGGCGGGGCAGCTGAAGCTTTCTTT.

This clone occurred once. The chain carries TRBV12-5 and TRBJ2-7, with TRBD2 identical over 10 bases. The CDR3 length is 16 residues. CDR1 LGHNT and CDR2 FRNRAP come from the germline V gene. With V trimmed by 2 bases and J by 4 bases, 8 bases remained unmatched. In DNA, the CDR3 is TGTGCTAGTGGTTTGCCACTAGCGGGAAGCGTTTACGAGCAGTACTTC. It specifies CASGLPLAGSVYEQYF.

This clone was counted a single time. The rearrangement joins TRBV5-6 to TRBJ1-2; D might be TRBD1 (6 bases). V lost 3 bases and J 7 bases, leaving 22 bases between the germline ends. The CDR3 covers 16 residues. Germline values: CDR1 SGHDT, CDR2 YYEEEE. CDR3 DNA sequence: TGTGCCAGCAGCTCCGTGGACAGCTACCTCCTTATTGGCTACACCTTC. This encodes CASSSVDSYLLIGYTF.

In this sample, this clone turned up once. The V call is TRBV5-6, the J call TRBJ2-1, with 14 bases aligning to TRBD2. V gave up 0 bases and J gave up 9 bases; unmatched junction bases: 5. The length of the CDR3 is 16 residues. Germline loops: CDR1 SGHDT, CDR2 YYEEEE. CDR3: CASSLGLAGGQGEQFF. In DNA form, the CDR3 reads TGTGCCAGCAGCTTGGGACTAGCGGGAGGGCAGGGTGAGCAGTTCTTC.

The V and J genes are TRBV18 and TRBJ2-1; 14 nucleotides agree with TRBD2. The CDR3 contains 17 residues. Germline CDR1 KGHSH, CDR2 LQKENI. The V gene end was trimmed by 3 bases and the J gene end by 5 bases; junction bases not matched to a gene: 6. The CDR3 region has the DNA TGTGCCAGCTCACCCTGGACTAGCGGGGGGTTCGACAATGAGCAGTTCTTC. Encoded protein: CASSPWTSGGFDNEQFF.

This chain connects TRBV2 to TRBJ1-6, with D hard to call. The CDR3 has 14 amino acids. The germline V and J ends were trimmed by 0 bases and 8 bases, with 8 bases remaining between them. Germline V CDR1 and CDR2: SNHLY, FYNNEI. CDR3 amino acids: CASSEARSDSPLHF. The CDR3 coding sequence is TGTGCCAGCAGTGAAGCACGATCGGATTCACCCCTCCACTTT. Based on the CDR3 plus reference TRBV2 and TRBJ1-6, the full variable domain is EPEVTQTPSHQVTQMGQEVILRCVPISNHLYFYWYRQILGQKVEFLVSFYNNEISEKSEIFDDQFSVERPDGSNFTLKIRSTKLEDSAMYFCASSEARSDSPLHFGNGTRLTVT.

This chain connects TRBV27 to TRBJ1-4; D may be TRBD1 (6 bases). Germline V lookup: CDR1 MNHEY, CDR2 SMNVEV (reference sequence). The CDR3 length is 14 residues. V was trimmed by 6 bases and J by 7 bases, leaving 15 bases between them. DNA of the CDR3: TGTGCCAGCAGCCAACAGGGCTCTGGTGAAAAACTGTTTTTT. Amino acids: CASSQQGSGEKLFF.

CDR3 amino acids: CASSIGQEQETQYF. CDR3 bases: TGTGCCAGCAGCATCGGACAGGAACAAGAGACCCAGTACTTC. The chain is built from TRBV11-2 and TRBJ2-5; 7 bases map to TRBD1. CDR3 size: 14 residues. Trimming at V came to 5 bases and at J to 2 bases, leaving 5 bases not matched to a gene. Germline CDR1 and CDR2: SGHAT and FQNNGV.

This rearrangement joins TRBV9 to TRBJ2-7; 7 bases fit TRBD2. With 4 bases clipped from V and 5 bases from J, the junction kept 12 bases outside the gene matches. Germline CDR1 is SGDLS and CDR2 is YYNGEE. This CDR3 has 15 residues. For the CDR3, the DNA is TGTGCCAGCAGCCCAGGGCCGGGAGGTTTGGACGAGCAGTACTTC. It codes for CASSPGPGGLDEQYF.

This chain uses TRBV6-5 with TRBJ2-1; 12 bases match TRBD2. The germline V gene has CDR1 MNHEY and CDR2 SVGAGI. This CDR3 has 15 residues. V gave up 4 bases and J gave up 5 bases; unmatched junction bases: 3. The CDR3 region is CASSFLAGGDNEQFF. The CDR3 region has the DNA TGTGCCAGCAGTTTCCTAGCGGGGGGGGACAATGAGCAGTTCTTC.

V usage is TRBV27 and J usage is TRBJ1-6; D ambiguous. This CDR3 spans 15 amino acids. CDR1 and CDR2 from the germline V gene are MNHEY and SMNVEV (reference sequence). V was cut by 0 bases and J by 7 bases, with 10 bases left in between. CDR3 bases: TGTGCCAGCAGTTTATCGATGGCGGTGAATTCACCCCTCCACTTT. It translates to CASSLSMAVNSPLHF.

V and J are TRBV6-1 and TRBJ2-2, with D uncertain. The CDR3 is made up of 15 amino acids. V was trimmed by 4 bases and J by 4 bases, leaving 13 bases between them. CDR1 and CDR2 from the germline V gene are MNHNS and SASEGT. CDR3 sequence: CASSVHHTFTGELFF. CDR3 sequence (DNA): TGTGCCAGCAGTGTTCATCATACATTCACCGGGGAGCTGTTTTTT.